This T cell receptor (beta chain) was identified during a study of cytomegalovirus exposure and HLA in healthy donors (dated by TCRdb to the late 2010s). Notes on the research overall: According to an earlier analysis of around 600 of the donors, 150 million to 200 million T cells yielded 120 million or so unique TCR beta sequences and more than 250 Gb of sequence data. Among about 360 genotyped donors of the cohort, an average of about 240,000 unique TCR beta nucleotide sequences were sequenced per donor, roughly a sixth of them non-productive. Several DR-DQ haplotypes were handled as single units for association and clustering because linkage in the cohort was strong. The study profiled the T cell repertoires of some 610 subjects by immunosequencing and related them to cytomegalovirus serostatus. All discovery cohort repertoires had been generated using a single sequencing platform. The later analysis used no new phenotypic data to find candidate immune exposures, relying instead on TCR beta sequences and their occurrence across donors. High-throughput TCR immunosequencing, statistical association of individual TCRs with disease status, and machine learning were combined to predict cytomegalovirus infection status. To decide whether each TCR beta V gene segment behaved as functional or pseudogenic, an earlier analysis of nearly 600 of the donors relied on high-throughput TCR beta sequencing. A later analysis re-analyzed previously published TCR beta repertoires from 500 to 700 donors and added high-resolution HLA genotyping to study TCR occurrence patterns. Class I and class II HLA loci were covered by the typing at four-digit resolution. Typing coverage varied by locus: roughly 629-640 donors for A, B, C, DRB1 and DQB1; roughly 520 for DQA1; more than 600 for DPA1; under 490 for DPB1. Besides the first cohort of about 730 subjects, a separate validation cohort made up of 120 different subjects was used. Alongside the repertoire data, information on donor age, sex, ethnicity and CMV serostatus was compiled. The genetic ancestry cluster associated with self-reported Caucasian donors included 80% to 90% of the approximately 410 genotyped donors. Genome-wide SNP genotypes for about 60% of the roughly 670 donors were used in a later genetic analysis, which treated that subset as a discovery cohort. Roughly 300 gigabases of sequencing data and roughly 81 million unique TCR sequences made up an early release that covered several hundred HLA-typed donors. The study was designed to test whether signatures of past pathogen exposure could be identified by cataloging public T cell receptors. Points the paper makes about the study in general: Because counts were too low, 15 or so rarely observed V segments, including chromosome 9 orphons, were excluded from the earlier analysis of some 590 of the donors. Immune exposure information for the cohort was limited to CMV serostatus. Correlated functional status among segregating V segments might reflect linkage disequilibrium, but an unknown experimental factor could not be ruled out. According to a later analysis, TCR association rates differed among HLA loci, with DRB1 alleles showing the most associated TCRs and HLA-C alleles showing the fewest. Because HLA typing was unavailable for some donors at each locus, only the typed subset was used in association tests. In an earlier analysis of fewer than 750 of the donors, most TCR beta V segments were observed in productive rearrangements about 90% or about 30% of the time, broadly matching IMGT annotations. A group of highly shared sequence variants was considered likely to be a technical artifact of the sequencing pipeline. An association between a missense DCLRE1C variant and V-gene and J-gene trimming of TCR beta chains was found in a later genetic analysis and replicated in an independent cohort. A later analysis found that HLA-associated TCR beta chains were more clonally expanded and had lower generation probabilities than equally common non-associated chains. A further reported finding was that TCR beta sequences accurately predicted the HLA-A and HLA-B alleles for most subjects in the first cohort. Because the 87-base-pair reads could not distinguish some IMGT-functional V segments, including TRBV6-2 and TRBV6-3, those segments were excluded. While some public TCRs were present in many individuals, most TCR sequences turned up only very rarely across donors. A later analysis reported that several top co-occurrence clusters appeared linked to parvovirus B19, influenza, CMV and Epstein-Barr virus. A total of fewer than 200 TCR beta chains were listed by the study as associated with cytomegalovirus. In both the original and validation cohorts, the classifier was reported to diagnose cytomegalovirus status with high specificity and sensitivity. In a later genetic analysis, fewer N-insertions in productive TCRs were reported among donors in an Asian-associated ancestry cluster than the roughly 710-donor mean. The presence/absence analyses assumed that sequencing depth was roughly uniform across donors, and that assumption may not be true. A later analysis associated about 17,000 TCR beta sequences with specific HLA alleles at a false discovery rate of 0.05. The authors suggested that the approach could potentially be generalized to other disease states and immunological phenotypes. Strong co-occurrence of HLA alleles, especially DR and DQ, made assigning TCR associations to individual alleles difficult. According to a later analysis, most CMV-associated TCR beta chains appeared to be HLA-restricted, and the HLA associations seemed to be driven largely by CMV exposure. In vitro tests confirmed that a few of the cytomegalovirus-associated TCR beta chains recognize cytomegalovirus antigens. This cohort had only TCR beta chains sequenced, and the lack of alpha or paired-chain data limited which features could be detected.

As for this clone: No antigen is known for it. There are no base qualities to consult, and no much larger clone falls within one base.

The library was prepared using the immunoSEQ multiplex PCR assay. The multiplex PCR relied on a mix of 60 forward primers for TCR Vbeta segments and 13 reverse primers for TCR Jbeta segments. Amplification of the CDR3 region of rearranged TCR beta genes was performed with a multiplex PCR assay on genomic DNA. The Illumina HiSeq System was used to sequence the amplified TCR beta libraries as 87-base-pair reads. The authors processed their data as follows. A later analysis counted about 80 million unique TCR beta chains across the roughly 700 repertoires, and around 9.9 million of these chains were shared by at least two donors. To remove PCR and sequencing errors, raw reads were error-corrected and collapsed into unique sequences using a nearest-neighbor algorithm that merged closely related sequences. To assign V, D and J gene segments, CDR3 sequences were aligned to IMGT reference sequences. For a sequence to be retained, a match of at least six nucleotides was required to both a V gene segment and a J gene segment. A rearrangement was called productive if the CDR3 had no stop codons and remained in frame with V and J, and every other rearrangement was called non-productive. Following IMGT convention, CDR3 was defined as the stretch from the second conserved V-encoded cysteine up to the conserved J-encoded phenylalanine. Sequences without an unambiguous match to a single V gene segment were excluded from the earlier analysis of over 500 of the donors. An earlier analysis of some 500 of the donors classified V segments as functional when productive rearrangements were above 56.7% and as segregating when the standard deviation between donors was above 5%. A statistical classification framework was developed to diagnose cytomegalovirus status using the catalog of TCR beta chain sequences. In a later analysis, V and J genes were assigned by comparing TCR nucleotide sequences against IMGT/GENE-DB human TR gene sequences. In a later analysis, CDR3 sequences and most-parsimonious VDJ recombination scenarios were assigned using the TCRdist pipeline. In a later analysis, each TCR beta chain was defined by its CDR3 amino acid sequence together with its V-gene family, and reads without a unique V-gene family were excluded. To address suspected cross-contamination and a sequencing artifact, a later analysis removed around 590 highly shared, low-generation-probability nucleotide sequences. In a later analysis, a clonal expansion index for each public chain was calculated from normalized within-repertoire ranks of inferred template counts. In a later analysis, generation probabilities were computed using a VDJ recombination model fitted to out-of-frame rearrangements, and the results were checked against IGoR. In a later analysis, hypergeometric tests were used to score TCR-TCR, TCR-HLA and TCR-CMV co-occurrence, with a repertoire-size bias correction applied to TCR pairs. A later analysis estimated false discovery rates by permuting HLA or CMV assignments 20 times. In a later analysis, co-occurring TCRs were grouped using DBSCAN, and TCRdist sequence similarity was added for clustering within HLA-allele-positive subsets. Co-occurrence clustering excluded repertoires with fewer than 30,000 or more than 120,000 public chains, plus five with anomalous nucleotide sharing. What TCRdb holds here is the immuneACCESS table cut down to in-frame rearrangements. Part of the clones is not present; checked against another copy, under half of the missing clones reflect an unresolved V gene, and the others are unexplained. V, J and clone size are those of that table, while D and trimming were read from the DNA. The sample table holds over 200,000 clones, of which approximately 90% were seen once. Clones ranked in the top ten supply about 1% of the sample.

The cohort was made up of 500 to 850 healthy bone marrow donors. Cohort members were all nominally healthy when sampled, although unrecorded immune exposures were likely present. The donor was CMV seronegative and was included in the group of a few hundred seronegative cohort members. A peripheral blood sample was provided by each donor, and peripheral blood mononuclear cells were used for TCR beta sequencing. Genomic DNA was extracted from the blood cell samples with the Qiagen DNeasy Blood Extraction Kit. V is pruned by 6 bases and J by 4 bases, leaving 4 bases of the junction without a gene match. According to the germline V gene (reference sequence), CDR1 reads MNHNY and CDR2 reads SVGAGI. The CDR3 runs 15 residues from the cysteine to the phenylalanine. The only DNA kept is the CDR3, 45 bases in frame from the first base.

The sequence was collected from a woman between 18 and 29 years old in good health and CMV-seronegative. The chain is encoded by TRBV6-6 joined to TRBJ2-5; 14 bases in the junction line up with TRBD2. The sample taken for sequencing was PBMCs. The CDR3 reads CASRTGTSGGETQYF. The sequence in DNA is TGTGCCAGCAGAACCGGGACTAGCGGGGGAGAGACCCAGTACTTC.